A selection of T cell receptor beta chains follows, all from one sample in a study of response to subunit inactivated influenza vaccine. TCRdb reprocessed the RT-PCR reads via MiXCR and lists one record per CDR3 protein. Of a few hundred thousand distinct CDR3 sequences listed, around 13% were seen once; the top ten hold over 8.5%. The sequences come from PBMCs from blood, collected 11 to 12 days after vaccination. The origin of the receptors is a man between 45 and 60 years old who received an inactivated influenza vaccine. Each CDR3 is given with its conserved first and last residue. D genes are given only for firm matches. Some rows have no size entry. The others give once, few or many, or a class for an expanded clone.

j_gene: TRBJ2-7
d_gene: .
abundance: .
v_gene: TRBV10-3
CDR3aa: CAISVGTEQYF
CDR3nt: TGTGCCATCAGTGTGGGGACCGAGCAGTACTTC

j_gene: TRBJ2-7
d_gene: .
abundance: .
v_gene: TRBV15
CDR3aa: CATSRVEGHEQYF
CDR3nt: TGTGCCACCAGCAGAGTTGAGGGACACGAGCAGTACTTC

j_gene: TRBJ2-2
d_gene: .
abundance: few
v_gene: TRBV7-2
CDR3aa: CASSSTVGSGELFF
CDR3nt: TGTGCCAGCAGCTCAACGGTTGGATCGGGGGAGCTGTTTTTT

j_gene: TRBJ2-7
d_gene: TRBD2
abundance: .
v_gene: TRBV20-1
CDR3aa: CSASSRGGSYEQYF
CDR3nt: TGCAGTGCTAGCTCGCGGGGGGGTTCCTACGAGCAGTACTTC

j_gene: TRBJ2-3
d_gene: .
abundance: .
v_gene: TRBV23-1
CDR3aa: CASSQSATAQRVDTQYF
CDR3nt: TGCGCCAGCAGTCAATCGGCGACGGCACAACGGGTAGATACGCAGTATTTT

j_gene: TRBJ2-5
d_gene: .
abundance: few
v_gene: TRBV6-2/TRBV6-3
CDR3aa: CASRGDINQETQYF
CDR3nt: TGTGCCAGCAGGGGGGACATCAACCAAGAGACCCAGTACTTC

j_gene: TRBJ2-1
d_gene: TRBD1
abundance: .
v_gene: TRBV7-9
CDR3aa: CASSSQGAGYNEQFF
CDR3nt: TGTGCCAGCAGCTCGCAGGGGGCAGGTTACAATGAGCAGTTCTTC

j_gene: TRBJ1-5
d_gene: .
abundance: .
v_gene: TRBV10-3
CDR3aa: CAILDPTEADQPQHF
CDR3nt: TGTGCCATTCTCGACCCGACAGAGGCCGATCAGCCCCAGCATTTT

j_gene: TRBJ2-1
d_gene: .
abundance: .
v_gene: TRBV6-5
CDR3aa: CASTSGTVNNEQFF
CDR3nt: TGTGCCAGCACTTCCGGGACGGTCAACAATGAGCAGTTCTTC

j_gene: TRBJ2-7
d_gene: TRBD2
abundance: few
v_gene: TRBV20-1
CDR3aa: CSASGTSDYEQYF
CDR3nt: TGCAGTGCTTCCGGGACTAGCGACTACGAGCAGTACTTC

j_gene: TRBJ2-1
d_gene: .
abundance: .
v_gene: TRBV4-3
CDR3aa: CASSQGRGYDEQFF
CDR3nt: TGCGCCAGCAGCCAAGGCCGGGGGTACGATGAGCAGTTCTTC

j_gene: TRBJ1-2
d_gene: .
abundance: .
v_gene: TRBV5-1
CDR3aa: CASSFGGRELGYTF
CDR3nt: TGCGCCAGCAGCTTCGGGGGTAGAGAGCTCGGCTACACCTTC

j_gene: TRBJ2-5
d_gene: .
abundance: few
v_gene: TRBV6-5
CDR3aa: CASSYEGPGQETQYF
CDR3nt: TGTGCCAGCAGTTACGAGGGGCCAGGCCAAGAGACCCAGTACTTC